This T cell receptor beta chain stems from a study of blood T cell repertoires in COVID-19. Whole-study context: Some COVID-19 samples were acute and others convalescent; all came from the United States, Italy and Spain.

V lost 6 bases, J lost 1 base, and 13 bases lay in between. The CDR3 is made up of 14 amino acids. The germline V gene encodes CDR1 SGHRS and CDR2 YFSETQ. Sequencing was performed with immunoSEQ multiplex PCR; in TCRdb, only in-frame clones are kept and a portion is missing. The data hold about 140,000 clones, with roughly 84% observed a single time. The rearrangement joins TRBV5-1 to TRBJ1-1, with a possible D match to TRBD1 (5 bases). The sequence came from a human donor in a cohort sampled during active COVID-19. Sequencing was done on a sample of peripheral blood. The CDR3 spells CASKGGTGNTEAFF. In DNA form, the CDR3 reads TGCGCCAGCAAGGGCGGGACGGGGAACACTGAAGCTTTCTTT.